This T cell receptor (beta chain) was captured by sequencing in a study of cytomegalovirus exposure and HLA in healthy donors. Whole-study findings and limits: The study labeled 150 to 200 TCR beta chains cytomegalovirus-associated. Analysis was performed later, and it showed HLA-associated TCR beta chains to be more clonally expanded than equally common others. In a later analysis, most CMV-associated TCR beta chains appeared HLA-restricted.

V lost 8 bases, J lost 6 bases, and 11 bases lay in between. The CDR3 contains 12 residues. Germline CDR1 and CDR2: SGHAT and FQNNGV. Worth noting for this clone: The antigen is unknown.

The PCR was carried out with 60 Vbeta primers and 13 Jbeta primers. TCRdb's copy holds only in-frame clones and misses some; the assay was immunoSEQ multiplex PCR. This sample yields more than 70,000 clones, of which under 80% are seen a single time; roughly 1.9% belongs to the top ten. This chain connects TRBV11-2 to TRBJ2-1; D is perhaps TRBD1 (6 bases). The receptor comes from a boy aged 5 to 17 in good health and CMV-seronegative. The sequenced material came from PBMCs. The CDR3 nucleotides read TGTGCCAGCTCTAAAGGGGGCAATGAGCAGTTCTTC. Residues: CASSKGGNEQFF.